The rows below give T cell receptor beta chains drawn from one sample of a study of blood T cell repertoires in COVID-19. The protocol was immunoSEQ multiplex PCR, while the TCRdb copy is restricted to in-frame clones and leaves out a portion. Of over 140,000 clones in the sample, approximately 84% were seen once. The material sequenced was peripheral blood. All receptors come from a woman aged 55-69 years with acute or convalescent COVID-19. The CDR3 runs from the conserved cysteine through the conserved F or W. D genes are given only for firm matches. The size field is filled for only some rows; it gives once, few, many or a size class.

abundance	v_gene	d_gene	j_gene	len	CDR3nt	CDR3aa
.	TRBV18	.	TRBJ1-1	16	TGTGCCAGCTCACCAAGACAGTCAATTATAAACACTGAAGCTTTCTTT	CASSPRQSIINTEAFF
once	TRBV3-1/TRBV3-2	TRBD2	TRBJ2-1	12	TGTGCCAGCAGGCGGGAGAACAATGAGCAGTTCTTC	CASRRENNEQFF
.	TRBV15	.	TRBJ2-5	16	TGTGCCACCAGCAGGCCCACTGCAGGGGATCAAGAGACCCAGTACTTC	CATSRPTAGDQETQYF
.	TRBV19	TRBD1	TRBJ1-1	14	TGTGCCAGTATGGGAGGACAGGGTCCGACTGAAGCTTTCTTT	CASMGGQGPTEAFF
.	TRBV6-1	TRBD1	TRBJ2-1	16	TGTGCCAGCAGTGAAGGCCCAGGGGGCGGTAACAATGAGCAGTTCTTC	CASSEGPGGGNNEQFF
.	TRBV6-5	.	TRBJ1-1	13	TGTGCCAGCAGCGATGGACAAGGCGCTGAAGCTTTCTTT	CASSDGQGAEAFF
.	TRBV11-2	TRBD1	TRBJ2-2	18	TGTGCCAGCAGCTTAGATCCCGGGACAGGGTATGACACCGGGGAGCTGTTTTTT	CASSLDPGTGYDTGELFF
.	TRBV6-6	TRBD1	TRBJ2-7	15	TGTGCCAGCACCCCCCGACAGGGGAGCTCCTACGAGCAGTACTTC	CASTPRQGSSYEQYF
few	TRBV5-8	.	TRBJ2-7	14	TGTGCCAGCAGCTTGGTGGGGCTCGGGTACGAGCAGTACTTC	CASSLVGLGYEQYF
.	TRBV4-3	TRBD2	TRBJ2-2	17	TGCGCCAGCAGCTCGCGGCCTAGCGGGTTGAACACCGGGGAGCTGTTTTTT	CASSSRPSGLNTGELFF
.	TRBV14	TRBD1	TRBJ1-2	14	TGTGCCAGCAGCCCTAGACAGGGGGGGAGCGGCTACACCTTC	CASSPRQGGSGYTF
.	TRBV28	.	TRBJ1-1	12	TGTGCCACTATCCGCGGGAACACTGAAGCTTTCTTT	CATIRGNTEAFF
.	TRBV29-1	TRBD1	TRBJ2-1	15	TGCAGCGTCCGGGAGGGACAGGGGTCTTACAATGAGCAGTTCTTC	CSVREGQGSYNEQFF
.	TRBV6-5	TRBD1	TRBJ2-1	13	TGTGCCAGCAGCAGGGGGCGAAACAATGAGCAGTTCTTC	CASSRGRNNEQFF
.	TRBV10-3	.	TRBJ2-7	11	TGTGCCACCGCTCAGGGGCTCGAGCAGTACTTC	CATAQGLEQYF
.	TRBV13	.	TRBJ2-7	14	TGTGCCAGCAGCTTTAGTGCAGGCACCTACGAGCAGTACTTC	CASSFSAGTYEQYF
.	TRBV5-1	.	TRBJ2-3	14	TGCGCCAGCAGCCCGGACGGGGACACAGATACGCAGTATTTT	CASSPDGDTDTQYF
.	TRBV15	.	TRBJ1-6	15	TGTGCCACCAGCAGAGGGACTCCTGGTGGTTCACCCCTCCACTTT	CATSRGTPGGSPLHF
.	TRBV24-1	.	TRBJ2-3	15	TGTGCCACCAGTGATGCAGGGTATCGTGCAGATACGCAGTATTTT	CATSDAGYRADTQYF
.	TRBV29-1	TRBD1	TRBJ1-4	12	TGCAGCATCAGGGGGGCGCGCGAAAAACTGTTTTTT	CSIRGAREKLFF
.	TRBV7-3	.	TRBJ2-3	14	TGTGCCAGCAGCTCCGGCGGGATCACAGATACGCAGTATTTT	CASSSGGITDTQYF
once	TRBV3-1/TRBV3-2	.	TRBJ2-7	14	TGTGCCAGCAGCCAAGTAGGCGGTCTCTACGAGCAGTACTTC	CASSQVGGLYEQYF
.	TRBV4-3	.	TRBJ1-4	17	TGCGCCAGCAGCCAAGCGGTCAGGGGTTCCGGGGATGAAAAACTGTTTTTT	CASSQAVRGSGDEKLFF
.	TRBV27	.	TRBJ2-7	15	TGTGCCAGCAGTTTATACACCACAGCCTCCTACGAGCAGTACTTC	CASSLYTTASYEQYF
.	TRBV30	TRBD1	TRBJ1-1	13	TGTGCCTGGAGTCGGACAGGGGGAGCTGAAGCTTTCTTT	CAWSRTGGAEAFF
.	TRBV27	TRBD1	TRBJ2-3	14	TGTGCCAGCAGTTTAGGGGGACAGGGAGATACGCAGTATTTT	CASSLGGQGDTQYF
.	TRBV10-2	TRBD1	TRBJ1-6	13	TGCGCCAGCAACCCGGGACAGGGTTCACCCCTCCACTTT	CASNPGQGSPLHF
.	TRBV3-1/TRBV3-2	.	TRBJ1-1	14	TGTGCCAGCAGCCACCAACAGGGTAACACTGAAGCTTTCTTT	CASSHQQGNTEAFF
.	TRBV5-1	.	TRBJ2-7	16	TGCGCCAGCAGCTTGGGCAGGGGCGGCCTCTCCTACGAGCAGTACTTC	CASSLGRGGLSYEQYF
.	TRBV28	.	TRBJ1-2	14	TGTGCCAGCACCGTCGAGCCATCCCTCTCCGGCTACACCTTC	CASTVEPSLSGYTF
.	TRBV7-3	TRBD2	TRBJ2-2	16	TGTGCCAGCAGCCCACGGACTAGCGGCGGCACCGGGGAGCTGTTTTTT	CASSPRTSGGTGELFF
.	TRBV28	TRBD1	TRBJ2-3	15	TGTGCCAGCAGTCGTCCCGGGACAGGGGTTGATACGCAGTATTTT	CASSRPGTGVDTQYF